These T cell receptor beta chains were read from a single sample in a study of cytomegalovirus exposure and HLA in healthy donors. Data came from immunoSEQ multiplex PCR; TCRdb stores just in-frame clones and leaves some out. The data contain under 400,000 clones, 88% of them singletons. Specimen: PBMCs. The source is a man under 40 in good health and CMV-seronegative. Each CDR3 is given with its conserved first and last residue. D genes are given only for firm matches. The size of a clone is reported for some rows only, either as once, few or many, or as a class for expanded clones.

V gene: TRBV27
clone size: NA
J gene: TRBJ2-2
D gene: TRBD1
CDR3 DNA: TGTGCCAGCAGTTTATTCCGACAGGGCACCGGGGAGCTGTTTTTT
CDR3 protein: CASSLFRQGTGELFF

V gene: TRBV7-8
clone size: once
J gene: TRBJ2-6
D gene: TRBD2
CDR3 DNA: TGTGCCAGCAGCCCCCGGATTAGCGGGGGCTACTCTGGGGCCAACGTCCTGACTTTC
CDR3 protein: CASSPRISGGYSGANVLTF

V gene: TRBV6-1
clone size: many
J gene: TRBJ2-7
D gene: TRBD2
CDR3 DNA: TGTGCCAGCAGCCCGACTAGCGGAAGCTCCTACGAGCAGTACTTC
CDR3 protein: CASSPTSGSSYEQYF

V gene: TRBV4-2
clone size: few
J gene: TRBJ2-7
D gene: NA
CDR3 DNA: TGTGCCAGCAGCCAAGATATCGGGGACGAGCAGTACTTC
CDR3 protein: CASSQDIGDEQYF

V gene: TRBV15
clone size: NA
J gene: TRBJ2-7
D gene: TRBD2
CDR3 DNA: TGTGCCACCAGCAGAGATCTGCCCAGGGCGGTCCAGCGGGGTGACGAGCAGTACTTC
CDR3 protein: CATSRDLPRAVQRGDEQYF

V gene: TRBV4-3
clone size: NA
J gene: TRBJ2-3
D gene: NA
CDR3 DNA: TGCGCCAGCAGCCAAGTAGGGGGCACAGATACGCAGTATTTT
CDR3 protein: CASSQVGGTDTQYF

V gene: TRBV7-2
clone size: NA
J gene: TRBJ1-2
D gene: NA
CDR3 DNA: TGTGCCAGCAGTTGGACAGTAGATAACTATGGCTACACCTTC
CDR3 protein: CASSWTVDNYGYTF

V gene: TRBV6-5
clone size: NA
J gene: TRBJ1-1
D gene: TRBD1
CDR3 DNA: TGTGCCAGCAGTTATCACAGGGGGATGAACACTGAAGCTTTCTTT
CDR3 protein: CASSYHRGMNTEAFF

V gene: TRBV29-1
clone size: NA
J gene: TRBJ2-6
D gene: TRBD1
CDR3 DNA: TGCAGCGTTGAAGCCGGGACAGGGGCCGGGGCCAACGTCCTGACTTTC
CDR3 protein: CSVEAGTGAGANVLTF

V gene: TRBV9
clone size: few
J gene: TRBJ1-6
D gene: NA
CDR3 DNA: TGTGCCAGCAGCGAAGGGGTCCCCTATTCACCCCTCCACTTT
CDR3 protein: CASSEGVPYSPLHF

V gene: TRBV6-6
clone size: NA
J gene: TRBJ1-4
D gene: NA
CDR3 DNA: TGTGCCAGCAGTTCTTACTCCGGGGGGAATGAAAAACTGTTTTTT
CDR3 protein: CASSSYSGGNEKLFF

V gene: TRBV13
clone size: NA
J gene: TRBJ2-7
D gene: TRBD1
CDR3 DNA: TGTGCCAGCAGCGCCCCGGGACAGGGATCCTACGAGCAGTACTTC
CDR3 protein: CASSAPGQGSYEQYF

V gene: TRBV4-2
clone size: NA
J gene: TRBJ2-3
D gene: TRBD2
CDR3 DNA: TGTGCCAGCAGCCCGGGGACTAGCGGGTGGCCTAGCACAGATACGCAGTATTTT
CDR3 protein: CASSPGTSGWPSTDTQYF

V gene: TRBV19
clone size: NA
J gene: TRBJ1-2
D gene: NA
CDR3 DNA: TGTGCCAGTAGTATCGATAACAGGCCGTATGGCTACACCTTC
CDR3 protein: CASSIDNRPYGYTF

V gene: TRBV19
clone size: NA
J gene: TRBJ2-4
D gene: NA
CDR3 DNA: TGTGCCAGTAGTTCCCGGACAGAGAAAAACATTCAGTACTTC
CDR3 protein: CASSSRTEKNIQYF

V gene: TRBV13
clone size: NA
J gene: TRBJ1-6
D gene: NA
CDR3 DNA: TGTGCCAGCAGCTCGGGGGGATCCTATAATTCACCCCTCCACTTT
CDR3 protein: CASSSGGSYNSPLHF

V gene: TRBV7-8
clone size: NA
J gene: TRBJ1-1
D gene: NA
CDR3 DNA: TGTGCCAGCAGCTTAGGGAGAGCCGGGAGTCTCAAGAAAGCTTTCTTT
CDR3 protein: CASSLGRAGSLKKAFF

V gene: TRBV4-1
clone size: once
J gene: TRBJ2-1
D gene: TRBD2
CDR3 DNA: TGCGCCAGCAGCCAAGTGACTAGCGGGGGGGTTACTGAGCAGTTCTTC
CDR3 protein: CASSQVTSGGVTEQFF